These 23 T cell receptor beta chains originate from one sample sequenced in a study of T-cell memory formation after mild COVID-19. MiXCR, applied by TCRdb to the 5' RACE reads, yields one record per CDR3 protein. The sample shows about 110,000 distinct CDR3 sequences, over 15% of them seen only once. Sequencing was carried out using PBMCs or a T cell subset sorted from them (not recorded which). All receptors come from a man younger than 35 who had mild COVID-19 (a few samples of this study predate the infection). Cell type and time point are not known.

The gene calls are TRBV6-2 or TRBV6-3 and TRBJ2-7; 7 bases line up with TRBD1. The CDR3 extends over 9 amino acids. Germline trimming cut 11 bases from V and 5 bases from J; bases unmatched to any gene: 0. Germline loops: CDR1 MNHEY, CDR2 SVGEGT. The CDR3 reads CAQGDEQYV. DNA for the CDR3: TGTGCCCAGGGGGACGAGCAGTACGTC.

The chain uses TRBV7-3 and TRBJ2-5; a weak D match, TRBD2 (6 bases). CDR1 is SGHTA, CDR2 FQGTGA, per germline. The CDR3 is made up of 13 amino acids. Trimming removed 5 bases from V and 5 bases from J, with 12 bases in between. This CDR3 is CASSGSEGETQYF. The DNA of the CDR3 is TGTGCCAGCAGCGGGTCGGAGGGGGAGACCCAGTACTTC.

The chain links TRBV7-9 to TRBJ1-1; 8 bases fit TRBD1. Germline-derived CDR1 and CDR2 are SEHNR and FQNEAQ (reference sequence). The CDR3 length is 14 residues. V was clipped by 0 bases and J by 12 bases; unmatched bases: 9. CDR3 sequence (DNA): TGTGCCAGCAGCTTAGCCGGGACAGGTACCCGAACTTTCTTT. Its translation: CASSLAGTGTRTFF.

The chain employs TRBV7-6 and TRBJ2-7; the match to TRBD2 covers 11 bases. Germline CDR1 is SGHVS and CDR2 is FNYEAQ. The CDR3 runs to 14 residues. Unmatched junction bases numbered 0, after V lost 1 base and J lost 4 bases. The CDR3 is CASSLGLAGYEQYF. The CDR3 DNA is TGTGCCAGCAGCTTAGGACTAGCGGGGTACGAGCAGTACTTC.

The gene calls are TRBV7-8 and TRBJ2-1; tentative D call: TRBD2 (5 bases). The CDR3 length is 12 residues. Per the germline V gene, CDR1 is SGHVS and CDR2 is FQNEAQ. The V end was cut by 5 bases, the J end by 7 bases, with 9 bases between. This CDR3 reads CASSADWNEQFF. The CDR3, as DNA: TGTGCCAGCAGCGCGGACTGGAATGAGCAGTTCTTC. The full variable domain, completed using reference TRBV7-8 and TRBJ2-1, is GAGVSQSPRYKVAKRGQDVALRCDPISGHVSLFWYQQALGQGPEFLTYFQNEAQLDKSGLPSDRFFAERPEGSVSTLKIQRTQQEDSAVYLCASSADWNEQFFGPGTRLTVL.

This clonotype was detected only a few times. V usage is TRBV5-8 and J usage is TRBJ2-5, with 11 bases fitting TRBD2. Germline loops: CDR1 SGHTS, CDR2 YDEGEE. V trimming: 4 bases; J trimming: 4 bases; junction bases outside the gene matches: 6. The CDR3 runs 15 residues. CDR3 sequence (DNA): TGTGCCAGCAGCGATAGCGGGGGGGCCGGAGAGACCCAGTACTTC. Protein product: CASSDSGGAGETQYF.

This clonotype was picked up many times. The rearrangement joins TRBV5-1 to TRBJ2-7; D might be TRBD2 (6 bases). V was shortened by 2 bases and J by 5 bases, with 17 bases between the two germline ends. CDR1 is SGHRS and CDR2 is YFSETQ in the germline V gene. The CDR3 runs 15 residues. CDR3 nucleotides: TGCGCCAGCAGCTTTGTGGGGGGTCTTCGGGACGAGCAGTACTTC. This sequence encodes CASSFVGGLRDEQYF.

This clonotype was counted between two and nine times. This rearrangement joins TRBV29-1 to TRBJ2-7; 12 bases align to TRBD2. Germline V gene sequence: CDR1 SQVTM, CDR2 ANQGSEA. The trim removed 5 bases at V and 4 bases at J, leaving 6 bases unmatched. The CDR3 spans 14 residues. CDR3 bases: TGCAGCGTTACTGGACTAGCGGGGATATACGAGCAGTACTTC. Encoded protein: CSVTGLAGIYEQYF.

This clonotype turned up a few times. This rearrangement joins TRBV7-2 to TRBJ2-3; TRBD2 agrees at 11 bases. CDR3 length: 18 amino acids. Trimming cost V 4 bases and J 0 bases; bases outside gene matches: 9. From germline, CDR1 is SGHTA and CDR2 FQGNSA. CDR3 coding DNA: TGTGCCAGCAGCTCGTGGTTAGTAGCGGGGGGGAGCACAGATACGCAGTATTTT. Encoded protein: CASSSWLVAGGSTDTQYF.

This clonotype appeared a few times. The V call is TRBV5-1, the J call TRBJ2-7; TRBD1 matches at 10 bases. The ends lost 4 bases at V and 6 bases at J; junction bases unmatched: 7. The CDR3 extends over 14 amino acids. Germline loops: CDR1 SGHRS, CDR2 YFSETQ. CDR3 residues: CASSRDRGSIEQYF. CDR3 in DNA: TGCGCCAGCAGCCGGGACAGGGGTTCGATCGAGCAGTACTTC.

This clonotype was detected ten times or more. This chain joins TRBV23-1 and TRBJ1-4, with D unresolved. TRBV23-1 belongs to the ORF category, with a function that is uncertain. This CDR3 has 9 amino acids. V lost 5 bases and J 8 bases, leaving 0 bases between the germline ends. The CDR3: CASSEKLFF. CDR3 bases: TGCGCCAGCAGTGAAAAACTGTTTTTT.

This clonotype was observed a few times. Here the CDR3 DNA reads TGCAGTGCCGAAGCGAGGGGGGGCCACCGCACAGATACGCAGTATTTT. This codes for CSAEARGGHRTDTQYF. The chain uses TRBV20-1 and TRBJ2-3; tentatively, D is TRBD2 (7 bases). CDR3 length: 16 amino acids. Trimming pared 6 bases from V and 1 base from J, leaving 20 bases between. In germline, CDR1 is DFQATT, CDR2 SNEGSKA (reference sequence).

The chain carries TRBV14 and TRBJ2-3, with D hard to call. Germline-derived CDR1 and CDR2 are SGHDN and FVKESK. The V and J ends lost 3 bases and 0 bases respectively, with 10 bases between them. The CDR3 runs to 15 residues. The CDR3 sequence: CASSQRQPSTDTQYF. The CDR3 DNA sequence: TGTGCCAGCAGCCAGCGACAACCTAGCACAGATACGCAGTATTTT.

Only a few counts were recorded for this clonotype. The chain couples TRBV5-1 to TRBJ2-7, with TRBD1 identical over 9 bases. Germline CDR1 reads SGHRS; CDR2 reads YFSETQ. V dropped 2 bases and J dropped 7; count of bases not matched to a gene: 10. The CDR3 length is 15 residues. The CDR3 spells CASSLSGTGTGEQYF. For the CDR3, the DNA is TGCGCCAGCAGCTTATCCGGGACAGGGACGGGGGAGCAGTACTTC. Full variable domain (remainder filled in from reference TRBV5-1 and TRBJ2-7): KAGVTQTPRYLIKTRGQQVTLSCSPISGHRSVSWYQQTPGQGLQFLFEYFSETQRNKGNFPGRFSGRQFSNSRSEMNVSTLELGDSALYLCASSLSGTGTGEQYFGPGTRLTVT.

This clonotype was seen more than once but under ten times. CDR3 in amino acids: CASSRGQGYYEQYF. The CDR3 region has the DNA TGCGCCAGCAGCCGCGGCCAGGGGTACTACGAGCAGTACTTC. The chain recombines TRBV4-3 with TRBJ2-7; weak D call: TRBD1 (6 bases). The CDR3 spans 14 residues. V lost 4 bases and J lost 3, with 13 bases in between. Germline CDR1 reads LGHNA; CDR2 reads YSLEER.

V gene TRBV6-5 combines with J gene TRBJ2-4; 7 nucleotides line up with TRBD2. The CDR3 length is 17 residues. CDR1 and CDR2 (germline): MNHEY, SVGAGI. Trimming removed 5 bases from V and 11 bases from J; junction bases left unmatched: 21. The CDR3 DNA is TGTGCCAGCAGTCCCCGGGTAGGGAGGGGATCCCTAGCGGTTCAGTACTTC. Translating it yields CASSPRVGRGSLAVQYF.

This clonotype was picked up many times. The chain has TRBV5-1 and TRBJ2-3, with D unresolved. CDR1 SGHRS and CDR2 YFSETQ come from the germline V gene. V dropped 0 bases and J dropped 4 bases, with 6 bases sitting between them. There are 13 residues in the CDR3. The CDR3 sequence is CASSLDRADTQYF. CDR3 sequence (DNA): TGCGCCAGCAGCTTGGATAGGGCAGATACGCAGTATTTT.

This clonotype was counted only a few times. The chain uses TRBV5-1 and TRBJ1-1; D gene uncertain. CDR1 SGHRS and CDR2 YFSETQ come from the germline V gene. This CDR3 region has 13 residues. V was cut by 5 bases and J by 3 bases, with 11 bases left in between. The CDR3 DNA is TGCGCCAGCAGTCCGACCTTGGACACTGAAGCTTTCTTT. Translated: CASSPTLDTEAFF.

The genes are TRBV5-5 and TRBJ2-1, with 10 bases identical to TRBD2. The germline V gene encodes CDR1 SGHKS and CDR2 YYEKEE (reference sequence). The CDR3 covers 18 residues. With V trimmed by 1 base and J by 3 bases, 10 bases remained unmatched. CDR3 nucleotide sequence: TGTGCCAGCAGCTTGACTCTAGCGGGGGCCCCCCGCTACAATGAGCAGTTCTTC. This translates into CASSLTLAGAPRYNEQFF.

The chain uses TRBV4-1 and TRBJ2-4, with 7 bases identical to TRBD1. V lost 5 bases and J lost 8; bases outside the gene matches: 12. Germline V CDR1 and CDR2: MGHRA, YSYEKL. This CDR3 has 15 amino acids. Written as DNA, the CDR3 is TGCGCCAGCAGCTGGCCCGGGACAGCCTCTGACATTCAGTACTTC. This sequence encodes CASSWPGTASDIQYF.

This chain uses TRBV5-1 with TRBJ2-3, with unresolved D. V was trimmed by 0 bases and J by 4 bases, leaving 6 bases between them. The CDR3 consists of 13 residues. Per the germline V gene, CDR1 is SGHRS and CDR2 is YFSETQ. The CDR3 is CASSLVWADTQYF. In DNA form, the CDR3 reads TGCGCCAGCAGCTTGGTCTGGGCAGATACGCAGTATTTT.

The count of this clonotype is one. The J gene is TRBJ2-7, the V gene TRBV25-1; D is perhaps TRBD1 (5 bases). Deletions cut 10 bases from V and 4 bases from J, with 14 bases between. There are 12 residues in the CDR3. Germline V gene sequence: CDR1 MGHDK, CDR2 SYGVNS. The CDR3 region has the DNA TGTGCCACCCGACGCAGGGATTACGAGCAGTACTTC. This translates into CATRRRDYEQYF.

This clonotype was counted a few times. This chain connects TRBV30 to TRBJ1-5; a weak D match, TRBD1 (6 bases). The CDR3 runs 16 residues. Between the trimmed V and J ends, which lost 4 bases and 0 bases, there was a span of 16 bases. Germline CDR1 GTSNPN, CDR2 SVGIG (reference sequence). Written as DNA, the CDR3 is TGTGCCTGGAATTTCGGACAGATATATAGCAATCAGCCCCAGCATTTT. Its protein product is CAWNFGQIYSNQPQHF.